Sequencing of this T cell receptor beta chain was carried out in a study of tumor-infiltrating lymphocytes in primary liver carcinoma. Across the study: Sample yields, roughly 3.5 to 8 million productive TCRbeta reads, were similar across the tissue types.

This clonotype appeared many times. What it binds is unknown. V lost 4 bases to trimming and J lost 5 bases, with 14 bases between them. This CDR3 is 14 amino acids long. Per germline, CDR1 SEHNR and CDR2 FQNEAQ (reference sequence). The source material, about 20-30 mg of unsorted bulk tissue, was used to co-extract RNA and DNA. A primer in the constant region served to generate TCR beta cDNA from roughly 520 ng of total RNA. Construction of TCR beta libraries relied on three successive nested multiplex PCR rounds employing slightly modified ARM-PCR. For 10 cycles apiece, the opening two PCR rounds ran with TRBV1-TRBV30 forward primers and a C-beta reverse primer. TCRdb re-called the multiplex PCR reads with MiXCR, one entry per CDR3 protein. This sample carries some 50,000 distinct CDR3 sequences, over 65% of them seen once, and the ten largest clones take approximately 31%. Study results and limitations: Tumors and blood were compared for top-250-clone fraction, and tumors had the significantly higher value (p = 0.039).

The chain is built from TRBV7-9 and TRBJ1-1; no firm D call. What was sequenced was liver tumor tissue from sampling region 5. The sample's subset: tumor region T5, tumor centre. The source is a man aged 40-49 years with primary liver carcinoma and hepatitis B virus infection. CDR3: CASSSPGGGTEAFF. CDR3 sequence (DNA): TGTGCCAGCAGCTCGCCGGGAGGCGGGACTGAAGCTTTCTTT.